This is a list of T cell receptor beta chains from one sample in a study of cytomegalovirus exposure and HLA in healthy donors. Libraries were prepared by immunoSEQ multiplex PCR; TCRdb keeps only in-frame clonotypes and omits some of them. The sample contains under 150,000 clones, roughly 80% of which appear only once. Sequenced sample: PBMCs. The receptors come from a man younger than 35 in good health and CMV-seronegative. The CDR3 runs from the conserved cysteine through the conserved F or W. A D gene is named only where the DNA matches it firmly. Expanded clones are given a class, and other clones once, few, many or no size at all.

V: TRBV19
J: TRBJ2-4
D: NA
size: NA
CDR3: CASSYSLAKNIQYF
DNA: TGTGCCAGTAGTTACAGCCTAGCCAAAAACATTCAGTACTTC

V: TRBV5-1
J: TRBJ1-1
D: TRBD1
size: NA
CDR3: CASSPRGTEAFF
DNA: TGCGCCAGCAGCCCCAGGGGGACTGAAGCTTTCTTT

V: TRBV19
J: TRBJ1-2
D: NA
size: NA
CDR3: CATAYPPPYGYTF
DNA: TGTGCCACCGCCTATCCACCCCCCTATGGCTACACCTTC

V: TRBV9
J: TRBJ2-1
D: TRBD2
size: NA
CDR3: CASSPSRLAGSYNEQFF
DNA: TGTGCCAGCAGCCCGTCCCGGTTAGCGGGTTCCTACAATGAGCAGTTCTTC

V: TRBV27
J: TRBJ1-2
D: TRBD1
size: NA
CDR3: CASSPSGTGLYGYTF
DNA: TGTGCCAGCAGTCCTTCCGGGACAGGACTTTATGGCTACACCTTC

V: TRBV18
J: TRBJ1-1
D: NA
size: NA
CDR3: CASSSSQGLSTEAFF
DNA: TGTGCCAGCTCATCCTCGCAGGGCCTGAGCACTGAAGCTTTCTTT

V: TRBV18
J: TRBJ1-2
D: NA
size: NA
CDR3: CASSPSGDGYTF
DNA: TGTGCCAGCTCACCGTCAGGTGATGGCTACACCTTC

V: TRBV6-4
J: TRBJ1-1
D: NA
size: once
CDR3: CASSVEAGNTEAFF
DNA: TGTGCCAGCAGCGTCGAAGCGGGTAACACTGAAGCTTTCTTT

V: TRBV7-2
J: TRBJ1-1
D: TRBD1
size: NA
CDR3: CASSLRGQGNEAFF
DNA: TGTGCCAGCAGCTTAAGAGGACAGGGGAATGAAGCTTTCTTT

V: TRBV6-5
J: TRBJ1-5
D: NA
size: NA
CDR3: CASTRGLNQPQHF
DNA: TGTGCCAGCACCAGGGGTCTCAATCAGCCCCAGCATTTT

V: TRBV6-4
J: TRBJ1-1
D: NA
size: NA
CDR3: CASSFRVNTEAFF
DNA: TGTGCCAGCAGCTTCAGGGTGAACACTGAAGCTTTCTTT

V: TRBV23-1
J: TRBJ1-2
D: NA
size: NA
CDR3: CASSQLEGSHYGYTF
DNA: TGCGCCAGCAGTCAATTGGAGGGATCCCACTATGGCTACACCTTC

V: TRBV5-6
J: TRBJ2-5
D: TRBD1
size: NA
CDR3: CASSPSPTGLETQYF
DNA: TGTGCCAGCAGCCCCTCGCCGACAGGGTTAGAGACCCAGTACTTC

V: TRBV27
J: TRBJ2-7
D: NA
size: NA
CDR3: CASRRTGREQYF
DNA: TGTGCCAGCAGACGCACAGGGCGCGAGCAGTACTTC

V: TRBV5-5
J: TRBJ1-1
D: NA
size: NA
CDR3: CASSFSGVPEAFF
DNA: TGTGCCAGCAGCTTTTCAGGGGTACCTGAAGCTTTCTTT

V: TRBV5-1
J: TRBJ2-5
D: TRBD2
size: NA
CDR3: CASSTTYSGGQETQYF
DNA: TGCGCCAGCAGCACCACCTACAGCGGGGGTCAAGAGACCCAGTACTTC

V: TRBV7-9
J: TRBJ1-3
D: TRBD1
size: NA
CDR3: CASSPPPGQEMRNTIYF
DNA: TGTGCCAGCAGCCCCCCACCGGGACAGGAAATGAGAAACACCATATATTTT

V: TRBV19
J: TRBJ2-5
D: TRBD2
size: NA
CDR3: CASSMVLAGGPYQETQYF
DNA: TGTGCCAGTAGTATGGTTCTAGCGGGGGGACCGTACCAAGAGACCCAGTACTTC

V: TRBV5-1
J: TRBJ2-3
D: NA
size: few
CDR3: CASSLKGTDTQYF
DNA: TGCGCCAGCAGCTTAAAGGGGACAGATACGCAGTATTTT

V: TRBV15
J: TRBJ2-7
D: NA
size: NA
CDR3: CATSRGQGLDYEQYF
DNA: TGTGCCACCAGCAGGGGGCAGGGATTGGACTACGAGCAGTACTTC

V: TRBV7-3
J: TRBJ2-3
D: NA
size: NA
CDR3: CASSLFGSTDTQYF
DNA: TGTGCCAGCAGCTTATTCGGGAGCACAGATACGCAGTATTTT

V: TRBV7-2
J: TRBJ2-3
D: TRBD2
size: NA
CDR3: CASSLARLLAGGPNTDTQYF
DNA: TGTGCCAGCAGCTTAGCCCGCTTACTAGCGGGGGGGCCCAACACAGATACGCAGTATTTT

V: TRBV7-9
J: TRBJ1-1
D: NA
size: NA
CDR3: CAWPPGTEAFF
DNA: TGTGCATGGCCCCCGGGTACTGAAGCTTTCTTT

V: TRBV7-6
J: TRBJ2-1
D: TRBD2
size: NA
CDR3: CASSLFLAGGLDEQFF
DNA: TGTGCCAGCAGCTTATTTCTAGCGGGGGGGCTAGATGAGCAGTTCTTC

V: TRBV18
J: TRBJ1-1
D: NA
size: few
CDR3: CASSPPGGKNTEAFF
DNA: TGTGCCAGCTCACCACCGGGGGGAAAGAACACTGAAGCTTTCTTT

V: TRBV15
J: TRBJ2-7
D: TRBD1
size: NA
CDR3: CATSPDRAGYEQYF
DNA: TGTGCCACCAGCCCGGACAGGGCAGGTTACGAGCAGTACTTC

V: TRBV18
J: TRBJ2-5
D: NA
size: NA
CDR3: CASSPQRDQETQYF
DNA: TGTGCCAGCTCACCCCAGCGAGACCAAGAGACCCAGTACTTC

V: TRBV4-1
J: TRBJ1-1
D: NA
size: NA
CDR3: CASSQDIRPTEAFF
DNA: TGCGCCAGCAGCCAAGATATCAGGCCCACTGAAGCTTTCTTT

V: TRBV2
J: TRBJ1-4
D: NA
size: few
CDR3: CASLLGLGNEKLFF
DNA: TGTGCCAGCCTTCTAGGCCTAGGTAATGAAAAACTGTTTTTT

V: TRBV11-2
J: TRBJ2-2
D: NA
size: NA
CDR3: CASSSHSDGAGELFF
DNA: TGTGCCAGCAGCTCTCACTCCGATGGAGCCGGGGAGCTGTTTTTT

V: TRBV2
J: TRBJ2-5
D: TRBD1
size: NA
CDR3: CASSRDRGGEQYF
DNA: TGTGCCAGCAGTAGGGACAGGGGGGGGGAGCAGTACTTC

V: TRBV7-9
J: TRBJ2-7
D: NA
size: NA
CDR3: CASSPLAEGSYEQYF
DNA: TGTGCCAGCAGCCCACTAGCTGAGGGGTCCTACGAGCAGTACTTC

V: TRBV12-5
J: TRBJ2-7
D: NA
size: NA
CDR3: CASGYGGSTWEQYF
DNA: TGTGCTAGTGGTTATGGCGGATCTACGTGGGAGCAGTACTTC

V: TRBV4-1
J: TRBJ2-1
D: TRBD2
size: NA
CDR3: CASSTTSGAGVEQFF
DNA: TGCGCCAGCAGCACTACTAGCGGGGCGGGAGTTGAGCAGTTCTTC

V: TRBV6-6
J: TRBJ2-7
D: NA
size: NA
CDR3: CASRPGGAYYEQYF
DNA: TGTGCCAGCAGGCCTGGGGGCGCCTACTACGAGCAGTACTTC

V: TRBV7-2
J: TRBJ1-6
D: TRBD1
size: NA
CDR3: CASSLAGQSPLHF
DNA: TGTGCCAGCAGCTTAGCGGGACAGTCACCCCTCCACTTT

V: TRBV6-5
J: TRBJ2-1
D: NA
size: NA
CDR3: CASSYSTVGSNEQFF
DNA: TGTGCCAGCAGTTACTCCACCGTCGGGTCAAATGAGCAGTTCTTC

V: TRBV7-2
J: TRBJ1-6
D: NA
size: NA
CDR3: CASSPWTGSSYNSPLHF
DNA: TGTGCCAGCAGCCCTTGGACGGGAAGCTCCTATAATTCACCCCTCCACTTT